This T cell receptor beta chain is from a study of blood T cell repertoires in COVID-19. Whole-study context: Acute-phase and convalescent COVID-19 samples originated in the United States, Italy and Spain. The cDNA or gDNA used as material had been derived from T cells, B-cell-depleted T cells, or PBMCs.

The CDR3 contains 13 residues. In germline, CDR1 is MGHRA, CDR2 YSYEKL. V dropped 0 bases and J dropped 5 bases, with 7 bases sitting between them. Original data processing: From reference gene primer amplification, estimates of nucleated cell counts were derived. The repertoire was sequenced with immunoSEQ multiplex PCR; TCRdb's copy has only in-frame clones and lacks some. The V and J calls and clone size come from that table; D and trimming were worked out from the DNA. The sample holds under 170,000 clones, approximately 80% seen once. The TCR comes from a man between 65 and 80 years old with acute or convalescent COVID-19. The rearrangement links TRBV4-1 to TRBJ2-5; D ambiguous. The sequencing input was peripheral blood. CDR3 protein: CASSQDSLETQYF. DNA for the CDR3: TGCGCCAGCAGCCAAGACAGTTTGGAGACCCAGTACTTC.